The 3 T cell receptor beta chains given below trace back to one sample, sequenced in a study of T cells of healthy individuals. A single record per CDR3 protein comes from TCRdb applying MiXCR to the 5' RACE reads. The sample records about 53,000 distinct CDR3 sequences, roughly 14% being singletons. Every receptor here comes from a human donor in good health.

In DNA, the CDR3 is TGTGCCAGCAGTTACTCATTCGGACCAAGAGGGGGGTTATACGAGCAGTACTTC. Protein sequence: CASSYSFGPRGGLYEQYF. The V gene is TRBV6-5, the J gene TRBJ2-7, with D perhaps given as TRBD1 or TRBD2 (6 bases each). Germline V gene data show CDR1 as MNHEY and CDR2 as SVGAGI. V lost 0 bases to trimming and J lost 4 bases, with 22 bases between them. The length of the CDR3 is 18 residues.

This chain uses TRBV18 with TRBJ2-7; tentatively, D is TRBD1 (6 bases). The V gene lost 6 bases and the J gene lost 4 bases, with 16 bases spanning the gap. The CDR3 length is 14 residues. The germline V gene encodes CDR1 KGHSH and CDR2 LQKENI. CDR3 sequence (DNA): TGTGCCAGCTCTCCAGGGGCCCTTTCGTACGAGCAGTACTTC. This translates into CASSPGALSYEQYF.

With regard to this clonotype: With a much larger clone just one base away, this may be a read error. V usage is TRBV10-1 and J usage is TRBJ2-5; TRBD2 matches 7 bases. Trimming at V came to 8 bases and at J to 6 bases, leaving 6 bases not matched to a gene. Germline lookup yields CDR1 WNHNN and CDR2 SYGVQD (reference sequence). This CDR3 region has 12 residues. CDR3 nucleotides: TGCGCCAGCGGAGAACTAGCGAAGACCCAGTACTTC. It specifies CASGELAKTQYF.